Listed below are T cell receptor beta chains from one sample, sequenced in a study of T cell responses to AZD1222 COVID-19 vaccine. The table came from immunoSEQ multiplex PCR; TCRdb's copy has only in-frame clones and leaves some out. The sample shows 75,000 to 100,000 clones, 85% to 90% of them seen only once. The source material was peripheral blood, sampled on day 0 of AZD1222 vaccination. The origin of the receptors is an adult in good health. Each CDR3 is given without its conserved first and last residue. Each record gives: CDR3 protein, J gene, D gene, V gene. D genes are given only for firm matches.

cdr3_aa: ASSLKGFGETQY; j_call: TRBJ2-5; d_call: -; v_call: TRBV27
cdr3_aa: ASSFSGTQY; j_call: TRBJ2-3; d_call: -; v_call: TRBV12-3/TRBV12-4
cdr3_aa: ASSYTQYGYT; j_call: TRBJ1-2; d_call: -; v_call: TRBV12-3/TRBV12-4
cdr3_aa: ATMSGKSGRIQETQY; j_call: TRBJ2-5; d_call: -; v_call: TRBV15
cdr3_aa: ASSLDGTIRGYT; j_call: TRBJ1-2; d_call: -; v_call: TRBV5-6
cdr3_aa: SGSNYGYT; j_call: TRBJ1-2; d_call: -; v_call: TRBV20-1
cdr3_aa: ASSLAVASGVTSYEQY; j_call: TRBJ2-7; d_call: TRBD2; v_call: TRBV7-9
cdr3_aa: ASSSGMNTEAF; j_call: TRBJ1-1; d_call: -; v_call: TRBV4-3
cdr3_aa: ASRDAYKPYNEQF; j_call: TRBJ2-1; d_call: -; v_call: TRBV5-1
cdr3_aa: ASSPGQRMNTEAF; j_call: TRBJ1-1; d_call: -; v_call: TRBV18
cdr3_aa: AWRPRGYTEAF; j_call: TRBJ1-1; d_call: -; v_call: TRBV30
cdr3_aa: ASSQLTGAGNTIY; j_call: TRBJ1-3; d_call: TRBD1; v_call: TRBV4-1
cdr3_aa: ASSEGGTGHYGYT; j_call: TRBJ1-2; d_call: TRBD1; v_call: TRBV2
cdr3_aa: ASSELGRDNQPQH; j_call: TRBJ1-5; d_call: -; v_call: TRBV6-1
cdr3_aa: ASSGTSGSEDTQY; j_call: TRBJ2-3; d_call: TRBD2; v_call: TRBV2
cdr3_aa: ASSRTGTGEGNTIY; j_call: TRBJ1-3; d_call: TRBD1; v_call: TRBV5-1
cdr3_aa: ASSEVRGAYEKLF; j_call: TRBJ1-4; d_call: -; v_call: TRBV2
cdr3_aa: ASSLGLAGSFPGELF; j_call: TRBJ2-2; d_call: TRBD2; v_call: TRBV11-2
cdr3_aa: ASSLGSTNYGYT; j_call: TRBJ1-2; d_call: -; v_call: TRBV5-1
cdr3_aa: ASSQDPPGLSTGELF; j_call: TRBJ2-2; d_call: TRBD2; v_call: TRBV4-2
cdr3_aa: ASSSDTALNYGYT; j_call: TRBJ1-2; d_call: -; v_call: TRBV18
cdr3_aa: ASSYSYGRVTEAF; j_call: TRBJ1-1; d_call: -; v_call: TRBV6-5
cdr3_aa: ASSVDDGTVANYGYT; j_call: TRBJ1-2; d_call: TRBD1; v_call: TRBV9
cdr3_aa: ASSGSRAPPIYEQY; j_call: TRBJ2-7; d_call: -; v_call: TRBV25-1
cdr3_aa: ASSPPTTDTQY; j_call: TRBJ2-3; d_call: -; v_call: TRBV18
cdr3_aa: ASSFGGLSYEQY; j_call: TRBJ2-7; d_call: -; v_call: TRBV28
cdr3_aa: SVEDYRGNTEAF; j_call: TRBJ1-1; d_call: TRBD1; v_call: TRBV29-1
cdr3_aa: ASSIGRGSGSEAF; j_call: TRBJ1-1; d_call: -; v_call: TRBV19
cdr3_aa: ASRVQSSYNEQF; j_call: TRBJ2-1; d_call: -; v_call: TRBV28
cdr3_aa: ASSLYGGVNQPQH; j_call: TRBJ1-5; d_call: -; v_call: TRBV5-5
cdr3_aa: ASSLGQRNTEAF; j_call: TRBJ1-1; d_call: -; v_call: TRBV13
cdr3_aa: ATGQVTYEQY; j_call: TRBJ2-7; d_call: TRBD1; v_call: TRBV10-3
cdr3_aa: AWSVLGVVYEQY; j_call: TRBJ2-7; d_call: -; v_call: TRBV30
cdr3_aa: ASSLSVGGADTQY; j_call: TRBJ2-3; d_call: -; v_call: TRBV28
cdr3_aa: ASSWGRDGNEKLF; j_call: TRBJ1-4; d_call: -; v_call: TRBV6-2/TRBV6-3
cdr3_aa: ASSTDGNYGYT; j_call: TRBJ1-2; d_call: -; v_call: TRBV5-1
cdr3_aa: ASSYSKAAQETQY; j_call: TRBJ2-5; d_call: -; v_call: TRBV6-5
cdr3_aa: ASTYRAGYNEQF; j_call: TRBJ2-1; d_call: -; v_call: TRBV19
cdr3_aa: ASSVELAGSYNEQF; j_call: TRBJ2-1; d_call: TRBD2; v_call: TRBV9
cdr3_aa: ASSYSTTNEQF; j_call: TRBJ2-1; d_call: -; v_call: TRBV6-2/TRBV6-3
cdr3_aa: ASSPGQGATGELF; j_call: TRBJ2-2; d_call: TRBD1; v_call: TRBV18
cdr3_aa: ASSSISSFSDTQY; j_call: TRBJ2-3; d_call: -; v_call: TRBV5-5